The 26 T cell receptor beta chains in this list originate from one sample, sequenced in a study of CD8 T cells in Susac syndrome (dated 2019 in TCRdb). The library was built by means of the immunoSEQ multiplex PCR assay. RNA was extracted with the RNeasy kit and about 0.45 to 1 ug was reverse transcribed using random hexamers. Using fastp trimming at Q25 and MiXCR clonotype assembly, TCRdb reanalyzed the public sequencing data and kept in-frame beta chains. Every distinct CDR3 protein forms one entry, paired with its most common genes and DNA. This sample lists about 400,000 distinct CDR3 sequences; around 85% were detected once. The ten largest clones add up to 0.12% of the sample. The sample comprised CD8+ T cells from PBMCs. The receptors stem from a human donor with multiple sclerosis.

J is TRBJ2-7 and V is TRBV5-5, with D unclear. This CDR3 has 13 amino acids. The V end lost 7 bases, the J end lost 1 base, and 12 bases lay between the germline ends. The germline V gene encodes CDR1 SGHKS and CDR2 YYEKEE (reference sequence). The CDR3 protein is CASETPASYEQYF. The CDR3 nucleotides are TGTGCCAGCGAGACCCCGGCTTCCTACGAGCAGTACTTC.

The rearrangement uses TRBV13 and TRBJ2-7; D is possibly TRBD1 (6 bases). The germline V gene has CDR1 PRHDT and CDR2 FYEKMQ (reference sequence). The germline V and J ends were trimmed by 5 bases and 3 bases, with 14 bases remaining between them. The CDR3 length is 14 residues. The CDR3 loop is CASSPPGHRYEQYF. Written as DNA, the CDR3 is TGTGCCAGCAGCCCTCCGGGACACCGCTACGAGCAGTACTTC.

The chain uses TRBV5-1 and TRBJ2-7, with TRBD1 as a possible D gene (6 bases). This CDR3 comprises 13 residues. With 4 bases removed from V and 3 bases from J, the gap between germline ends came to 11 bases. Germline CDR1 and CDR2: SGHRS and YFSETQ. The CDR3 DNA reads TGCGCCAGCAGCCCGGACAGCCTCTACGAGCAGTACTTC. This translates into CASSPDSLYEQYF. The full variable domain, its missing parts supplied by reference TRBV5-1 and TRBJ2-7, is KAGVTQTPRYLIKTRGQQVTLSCSPISGHRSVSWYQQTPGQGLQFLFEYFSETQRNKGNFPGRFSGRQFSNSRSEMNVSTLELGDSALYLCASSPDSLYEQYFGPGTRLTVT.

This clonotype was detected only once. V gene TRBV19 combines with J gene TRBJ2-7; the D is unclear. Trimming removed 5 bases at V and 5 bases at J, with 25 bases between. CDR1 and CDR2 (germline): LNHDA, SQIVND (reference sequence). This CDR3 has 17 residues. The CDR3 is CASSPFSRSDRHHEQYF. The CDR3, as DNA: TGTGCCAGTAGTCCCTTTTCCCGATCGGATAGACATCACGAGCAGTACTTC.

The V and J genes are TRBV10-1 and TRBJ2-3; 11 positions match TRBD1. The trim removed 6 bases at V and 4 bases at J, leaving 9 bases unmatched. Looked up from germline, CDR1 is WNHNN and CDR2 is SYGVQD (reference sequence). The CDR3 runs 16 residues. CDR3 sequence reads: CASSVGQGAFADTQYF. The CDR3 DNA follows: TGCGCCAGCAGCGTCGGACAGGGGGCGTTCGCAGATACGCAGTATTTT.

The chain is built from TRBV7-9 and TRBJ2-5, with D maybe TRBD1 (5 bases). V lost 5 bases and J 4 bases, leaving 11 bases between the germline ends. This CDR3 comprises 13 residues. In germline, CDR1 is SEHNR, CDR2 FQNEAQ (reference sequence). CDR3: CASSPRQIETQYF. In DNA form, the CDR3 reads TGTGCCAGCAGCCCAAGACAGATAGAGACCCAGTACTTC.

The genes are TRBV20-1 and TRBJ1-1, with D unresolved. Germline V gives CDR1 DFQATT, CDR2 SNEGSKA (reference sequence). Trimming stripped 0 bases from V and 0 bases from J, with 8 bases between. The CDR3 spans 14 residues. This CDR3 is CSARDSVMNTEAFF. CDR3 nucleotide sequence: TGCAGTGCTAGAGATTCGGTTATGAACACTGAAGCTTTCTTT.

Regarding this clonotype: The DNA is omitted, as the CDR3 cannot be located on it reliably, and the CDR3 follows TCRdb's listing. V usage is TRBV7-5 and J usage is TRBJ2-3; the table calls TRBD1, which could not be checked here. TRBV7-5 is shown as a pseudogene. Both ends counted, the CDR3 spans 18 residues. The CDR3 protein is CISVPEAPKGGKTDTQYF.

The CDR3 region is CASSLEVGTPNTEAFF. The CDR3 bases are TGTGCCAGCAGCTTAGAAGTCGGGACACCGAACACTGAAGCTTTCTTT. The chain carries TRBV7-9 and TRBJ1-1; maybe TRBD1 (6 bases). The CDR3 sequence is 16 residues long. The ends were cut back, 1 base at V and 1 base at J, with 13 bases in the middle. CDR1 and CDR2 (germline): SEHNR, FQNEAQ (reference sequence).

The chain recombines TRBV28 with TRBJ1-4; D gene uncertain. The CDR3 covers 14 residues. V shed 8 bases and J shed 1 base, with 11 bases lying between them. Germline-derived CDR1 and CDR2 are MDHEN and SYDVKM. The CDR3 loop reads CASLRVLTNEKLFF. For the CDR3, the DNA is TGTGCCAGCCTCCGGGTCTTAACTAATGAAAAACTGTTTTTT.

This chain joins TRBV4-1 and TRBJ1-5, with D possibly TRBD1 on 5 matching bases. Trimming took off 11 bases at V and 3 bases at J, with 17 bases between the two ends. The V gene's germline CDR1 is MGHRA and CDR2 YSYEKL. The CDR3 has 14 amino acids. The CDR3: CASASGPINQPQHF. CDR3 in DNA: TGCGCCTCGGCCTCGGGGCCCATCAATCAGCCCCAGCATTTT.

This chain connects TRBV30 to TRBJ1-1; D not certain. The V and J ends lost 1 base and 4 bases respectively, with 10 bases between them. CDR3 size: 13 residues. Germline loops: CDR1 GTSNPN, CDR2 SVGIG (reference sequence). The CDR3: CAWSAGISTEAFF. The CDR3, as DNA: TGTGCCTGGAGTGCCGGGATAAGCACTGAAGCTTTCTTT.

This chain links TRBV29-1 with TRBJ2-2; D is ambiguous. The CDR3 has 11 residues. Germline CDR1 and CDR2: SQVTM and ANQGSEA. The V end lost 6 bases, the J end lost 7 bases, and 9 bases lay between the germline ends. The CDR3, as DNA: TGCAGCGTCTGGCAAGGCGGGGAGCTGTTTTTT. Its translation: CSVWQGGELFF.

CDR3 loop: CASSQDLTGEDGDSYEQYF. The CDR3 coding sequence is TGTGCCAGCAGCCAAGATCTGACGGGAGAGGACGGCGACTCCTACGAGCAGTACTTC. The chain joins TRBV14 to TRBJ2-7; perhaps TRBD2 as D (6 bases). CDR1 and CDR2 (germline): SGHDN, FVKESK. With 0 bases removed from V and 0 bases from J, the gap between germline ends came to 21 bases. CDR3 length: 19 amino acids.

The rearrangement uses TRBV20-1 and TRBJ2-7; D unclear. This CDR3 has 14 amino acids. CDR1 is DFQATT, CDR2 SNEGSKA, per germline (reference sequence). The V end was cut by 6 bases, the J end by 3 bases, with 18 bases between. The CDR3 here is CSARSDRYLYEQYF. The CDR3 DNA reads as TGCAGTGCGCGCTCGGATCGCTACCTCTACGAGCAGTACTTC.

V is TRBV7-8 and J is TRBJ2-2; D possibly corresponds to TRBD1 (6 bases). V lost 8 bases and J lost 4, with 14 bases in between. Germline loops: CDR1 SGHVS, CDR2 FQNEAQ. This CDR3 is built from 14 residues. The CDR3 region is CASGRDTITGELFF. CDR3 DNA sequence: TGTGCCAGCGGTAGGGACACTATCACCGGGGAGCTGTTTTTT. The entire variable domain, with the rest obtained from reference TRBV7-8 and TRBJ2-2, is as follows: GAGVSQSPRYKVAKRGQDVALRCDPISGHVSLFWYQQALGQGPEFLTYFQNEAQLDKSGLPSDRFFAERPEGSVSTLKIQRTQQEDSAVYLCASGRDTITGELFFGEGSRLTVL.

The chain uses TRBV11-2 and TRBJ2-7, with TRBD1 identical over 7 bases. CDR3 length equals 18 residues. After removal of 6 bases from V and 0 bases from J, the junction contained 17 bases not matched to a gene. Germline V gene lookup returns CDR1 SGHAT and CDR2 FQNNGV. The CDR3 loop reads CASSSNTPGQTLSYEQYF. Here the CDR3 DNA reads TGTGCCAGCAGTTCAAACACGCCGGGACAGACCCTCTCCTACGAGCAGTACTTC.

This clonotype was observed a handful of times. The gene calls are TRBV29-1 and TRBJ2-2; D is unresolved. This CDR3 spans 13 amino acids. V lost 0 bases and J 5 bases, leaving 7 bases between the germline ends. Germline CDR1 reads SQVTM; CDR2 reads ANQGSEA. The CDR3 loop is CSVEETGTGELFF. CDR3 DNA: TGCAGCGTTGAAGAGACTGGAACCGGGGAGCTGTTTTTT.

The chain carries TRBV5-5 and TRBJ1-5; the match to TRBD1 covers 8 bases. Germline assignment: CDR1 SGHKS and CDR2 YYEKEE (reference sequence). Losses at the gene ends were 4 bases for V and 5 bases for J; bases not matched to a gene: 5. This CDR3 region has 14 residues. The CDR3 reads CASSPGQGYQPQHF. The CDR3 nucleotides are TGTGCCAGCAGCCCCGGACAGGGCTATCAGCCCCAGCATTTT.

The gene calls are TRBV4-1 and TRBJ2-2; no clear D gene. Trimming took 1 base from V and 5 from J, leaving 8 bases between them. The CDR3 totals 14 residues. Per germline, CDR1 MGHRA and CDR2 YSYEKL. DNA for the CDR3: TGCGCCAGCAGCCAAGTGGGCCGTACCGGGGAGCTGTTTTTT. This encodes CASSQVGRTGELFF.

This clonotype showed up just once. The chain has TRBV7-2 and TRBJ2-1; D remains ambiguous. The CDR3 has 15 residues. Looked up from germline, CDR1 is SGHTA and CDR2 is FQGNSA. V shed 4 bases and J shed 4 bases, with 14 bases lying between them. The CDR3 loop is CASSSIEARYNEQFF. CDR3 in DNA: TGTGCCAGCAGCTCGATAGAGGCGAGGTACAATGAGCAGTTCTTC.

The V gene is TRBV19, the J gene TRBJ2-3; TRBD2 matches at 9 bases. Germline assignment: CDR1 LNHDA and CDR2 SQIVND (reference sequence). The CDR3 spans 15 residues. J was trimmed by 6 bases and V by 7 bases; bases with no gene match: 11. Here the CDR3 reads CASNTGLAPIDTQYF. The CDR3, as DNA: TGTGCCAGTAACACGGGACTAGCTCCGATTGATACGCAGTATTTT.

The V and J genes are TRBV27 and TRBJ1-2, with a weak D call TRBD1 (6 bases). Germline CDR1 and CDR2: MNHEY and SMNVEV (reference sequence). V shed 0 bases and J shed 5 bases, with 10 bases lying between them. The CDR3 spans 14 residues. CDR3 sequence: CASSLSTGSYGYTF. CDR3 DNA: TGTGCCAGCAGTTTATCGACAGGCTCTTATGGCTACACCTTC.

This clonotype appeared once. The chain combines TRBV11-2 with TRBJ1-2; 9 bases align to TRBD1. Per germline, CDR1 SGHAT and CDR2 FQNNGV. The CDR3 consists of 15 residues. Trimming removed 3 bases from V and 3 bases from J; junction bases left unmatched: 5. The CDR3 sequence: CASSFGTGMDYGYTF. DNA for the CDR3: TGTGCCAGCAGCTTCGGGACAGGGATGGACTATGGCTACACCTTC.

The CDR3 here is CASKYTSGRHNEQFF. The CDR3, as DNA: TGTGCCAGCAAATACACTAGCGGCAGACACAATGAGCAGTTCTTC. The chain has TRBV27 and TRBJ2-1; 8 bases align to TRBD2. The CDR3 is 15 amino acids. V trimming: 7 bases; J trimming: 5 bases; junction bases outside the gene matches: 10. Germline V lookup: CDR1 MNHEY, CDR2 SMNVEV (reference sequence).

In the case of this clonotype: The CDR3 does not close with the conserved phenylalanine or tryptophan, likely indicating a read error. The V call is TRBV29-1, the J call TRBJ2-1; 8 nucleotides line up with TRBD1. The V gene's germline CDR1 is SQVTM and CDR2 ANQGSEA. The CDR3 spans 13 residues. Losses at the gene ends were 7 bases for V and 3 bases for J; bases not matched to a gene: 5. The CDR3: CSAGQGIYNEQFL. The CDR3 bases are TGCAGCGCCGGACAGGGTATCTACAATGAGCAGTTCCTC.